This TCR beta chain originates from a study of CD8 T cells in Susac syndrome. This CDR3 is 14 amino acids long. V was pared by 6 bases and J by 4 bases, with 16 bases between. Per germline, CDR1 MNHEY and CDR2 SMNVEV (reference sequence). The multiple sclerosis controls, all treatment-naive patients, had relapsing-remitting disease that was stable or active. Negative magnetic isolation gave CD8+ and CD4+ cells; FACS enriched CD8+ TEMRA. RNA totalling about 0.45 to 1 ug underwent reverse transcription with random hexamers. TCRdb fed the immunoSEQ multiplex PCR reads into MiXCR, producing one record per CDR3 protein. The top ten clones hold approximately 0.093% of a sample with 150,000 to 200,000 distinct CDR3 sequences, nearly 95% of them seen once.

Sequenced: CD4+ T cells from PBMCs. V is TRBV27 and J is TRBJ2-7, with D tentatively TRBD1 (6 bases). The receptor's source is a human donor with multiple sclerosis. The CDR3 loop reads CASRRPGEGYEQYF. CDR3 bases: TGTGCCAGCAGGCGTCCAGGGGAAGGGTACGAGCAGTACTTC.